This T cell receptor beta chain was obtained from a study of identical twins. With template switching, a universal primer site was added, and the cDNA carried unique molecular identifiers. TCRdb re-called the 5' RACE reads through MiXCR, storing one row per CDR3 protein. The table has 500,000 to 650,000 distinct CDR3 sequences, 20% to 25% seen once. V was cut by 2 bases and J by 3 bases, with 13 bases left in between. The CDR3 loop spans 15 amino acids. Germline V lookup: CDR1 SGHRS, CDR2 YFSETQ. This clonotype was seen a handful of times. Its antigen is not known. Study-wide results and limits: Within monozygotic twins, out-of-frame TCR alpha sharing was underestimated by the models. Fewer insertions were carried by abundant cord blood beta clonotypes, but none was seen in memory repertoires.

The same sample was also studied in work on yellow fever vaccine responses in identical twins.

The receptor was isolated from a woman aged 18-29 years in good health. The chain joins TRBV5-1 to TRBJ2-3, with D perhaps matching TRBD1 (6 bases). The sequenced sample was CD4+ T cells sorted from blood. CDR3 sequence reads: CASSFSGAVTDTQYF. The CDR3 DNA is TGCGCCAGCAGCTTTTCAGGGGCTGTTACAGATACGCAGTATTTT.